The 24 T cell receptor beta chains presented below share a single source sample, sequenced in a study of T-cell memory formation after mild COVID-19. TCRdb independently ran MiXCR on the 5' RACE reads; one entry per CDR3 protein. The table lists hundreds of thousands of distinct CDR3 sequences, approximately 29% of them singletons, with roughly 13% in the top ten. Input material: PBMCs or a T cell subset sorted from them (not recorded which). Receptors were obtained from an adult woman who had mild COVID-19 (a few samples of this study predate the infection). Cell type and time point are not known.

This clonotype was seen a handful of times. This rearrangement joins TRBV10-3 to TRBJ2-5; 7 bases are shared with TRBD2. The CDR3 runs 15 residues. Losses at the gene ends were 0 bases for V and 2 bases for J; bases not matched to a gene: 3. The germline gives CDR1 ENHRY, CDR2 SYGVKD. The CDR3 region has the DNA TGTGCCATCAGTGAGTCCACTAGCGTTCAAGAGACCCAGTACTTC. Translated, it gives CAISESTSVQETQYF.

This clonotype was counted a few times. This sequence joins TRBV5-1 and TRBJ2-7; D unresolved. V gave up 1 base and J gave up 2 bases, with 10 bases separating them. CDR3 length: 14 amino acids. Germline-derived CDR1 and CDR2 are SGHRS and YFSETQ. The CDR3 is CASSLTRPAYEQYF. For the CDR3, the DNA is TGCGCCAGCAGCTTGACAAGGCCTGCCTACGAGCAGTACTTC.

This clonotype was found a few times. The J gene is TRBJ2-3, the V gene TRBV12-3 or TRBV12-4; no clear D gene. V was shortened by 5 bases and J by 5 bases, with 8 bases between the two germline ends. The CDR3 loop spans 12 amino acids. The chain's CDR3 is CASSPFGDTQYF. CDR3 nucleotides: TGTGCCAGCAGTCCGTTTGGAGATACGCAGTATTTT.

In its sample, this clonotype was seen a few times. CDR3 sequence reads: CATSVTGGAQTQYF. DNA for the CDR3: TGTGCCACCAGTGTCACAGGGGGCGCGCAGACCCAGTACTTC. The chain carries TRBV24-1 and TRBJ2-5; 9 bases agree with TRBD1. V was pared by 5 bases and J by 6 bases, with 6 bases of the junction left unmatched. This CDR3 is built from 14 residues. Germline CDR1 is KGHDR and CDR2 is SFDVKD.

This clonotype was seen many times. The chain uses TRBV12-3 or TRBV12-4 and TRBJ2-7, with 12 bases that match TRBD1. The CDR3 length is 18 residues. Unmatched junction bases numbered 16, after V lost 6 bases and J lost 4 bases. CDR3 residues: CASRAGGTGGQFSYEQYF. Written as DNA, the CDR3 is TGTGCCAGCAGAGCCGGTGGGACAGGGGGCCAGTTCTCGTACGAGCAGTACTTC.

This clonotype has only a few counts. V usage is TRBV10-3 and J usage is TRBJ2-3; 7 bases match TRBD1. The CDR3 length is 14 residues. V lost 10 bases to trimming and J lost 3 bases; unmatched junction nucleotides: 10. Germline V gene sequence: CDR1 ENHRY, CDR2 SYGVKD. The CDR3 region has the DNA TGTGCCACAGGGGAAGGGGGCAGAACAGATACGCAGTATTTT. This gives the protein CATGEGGRTDTQYF.

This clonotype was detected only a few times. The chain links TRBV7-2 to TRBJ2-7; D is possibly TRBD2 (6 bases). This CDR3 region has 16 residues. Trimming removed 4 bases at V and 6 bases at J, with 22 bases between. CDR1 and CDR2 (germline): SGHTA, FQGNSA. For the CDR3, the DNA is TGTGCCAGCAGCTCCGGACTACTGCGGGACCCCTTCGAGCAGTACTTC. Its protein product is CASSSGLLRDPFEQYF.

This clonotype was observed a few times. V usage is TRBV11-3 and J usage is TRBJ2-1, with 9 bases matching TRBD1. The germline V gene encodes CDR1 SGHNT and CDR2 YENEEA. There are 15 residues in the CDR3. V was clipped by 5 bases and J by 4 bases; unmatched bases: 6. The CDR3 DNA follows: TGTGCCAGCAGCCCCGGGACAGGGATGTACAATGAGCAGTTCTTC. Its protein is CASSPGTGMYNEQFF.

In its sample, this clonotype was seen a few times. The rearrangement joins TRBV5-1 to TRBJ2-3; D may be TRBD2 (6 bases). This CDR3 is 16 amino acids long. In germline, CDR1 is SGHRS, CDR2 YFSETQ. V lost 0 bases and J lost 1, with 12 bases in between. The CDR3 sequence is CASSLGLVGGTDTQYF. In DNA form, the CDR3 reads TGCGCCAGCAGCTTGGGACTAGTGGGTGGCACAGATACGCAGTATTTT.

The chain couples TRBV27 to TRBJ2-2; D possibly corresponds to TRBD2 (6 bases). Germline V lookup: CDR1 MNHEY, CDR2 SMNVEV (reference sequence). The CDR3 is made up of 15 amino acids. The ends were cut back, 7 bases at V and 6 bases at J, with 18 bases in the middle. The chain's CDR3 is CASTPTGTRPGELFF. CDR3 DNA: TGTGCCAGCACCCCCACCGGGACTCGGCCCGGGGAGCTGTTTTTT.

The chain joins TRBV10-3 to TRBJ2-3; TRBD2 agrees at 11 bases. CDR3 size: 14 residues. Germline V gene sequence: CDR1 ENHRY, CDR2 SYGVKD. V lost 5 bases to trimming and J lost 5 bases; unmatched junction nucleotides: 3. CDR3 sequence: CAISSGTSGDTQYF. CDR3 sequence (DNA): TGTGCCATCAGTTCGGGGACTAGCGGAGATACGCAGTATTTT.

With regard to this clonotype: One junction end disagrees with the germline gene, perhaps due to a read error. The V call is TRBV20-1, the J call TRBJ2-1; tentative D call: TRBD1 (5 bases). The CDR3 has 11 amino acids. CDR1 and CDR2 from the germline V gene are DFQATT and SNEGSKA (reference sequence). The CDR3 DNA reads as TGCAGTGCTCCCCTGGGGCTAGAGCCGTTCTTC. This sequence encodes CSAPLGLEPFF.

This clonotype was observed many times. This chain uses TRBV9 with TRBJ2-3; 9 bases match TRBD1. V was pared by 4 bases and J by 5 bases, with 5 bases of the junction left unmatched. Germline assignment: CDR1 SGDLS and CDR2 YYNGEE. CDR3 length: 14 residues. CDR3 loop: CASSSDRGGDTQYF. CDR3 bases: TGTGCCAGCAGCTCGGACAGGGGAGGAGATACGCAGTATTTT.

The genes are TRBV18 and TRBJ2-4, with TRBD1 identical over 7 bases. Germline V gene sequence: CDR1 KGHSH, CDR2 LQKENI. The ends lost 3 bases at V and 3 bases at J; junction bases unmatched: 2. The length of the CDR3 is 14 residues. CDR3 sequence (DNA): TGTGCCAGCTCACCTCGGGACAGCAAAAACATTCAGTACTTC. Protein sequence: CASSPRDSKNIQYF.

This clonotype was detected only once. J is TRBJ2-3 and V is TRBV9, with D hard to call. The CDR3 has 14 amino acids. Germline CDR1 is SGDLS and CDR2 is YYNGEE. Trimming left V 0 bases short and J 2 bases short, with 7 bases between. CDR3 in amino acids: CASSVGYLTDTQYF. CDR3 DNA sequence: TGTGCCAGCAGCGTAGGCTATCTCACAGATACGCAGTATTTT. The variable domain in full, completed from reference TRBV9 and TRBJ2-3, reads DSGVTQTPKHLITATGQRVTLRCSPRSGDLSVYWYQQSLDQGLQFLIQYYNGEERAKGNILERFSAQQFPDLHSELNLSSLELGDSALYFCASSVGYLTDTQYFGPGTRLTVL.

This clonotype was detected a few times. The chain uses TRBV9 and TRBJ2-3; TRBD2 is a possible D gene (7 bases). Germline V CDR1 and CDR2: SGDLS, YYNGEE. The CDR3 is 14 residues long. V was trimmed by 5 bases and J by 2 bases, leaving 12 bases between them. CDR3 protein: CASSRGGPTDTQYF. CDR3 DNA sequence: TGTGCCAGCAGTCGCGGGGGCCCCACAGATACGCAGTATTTT.

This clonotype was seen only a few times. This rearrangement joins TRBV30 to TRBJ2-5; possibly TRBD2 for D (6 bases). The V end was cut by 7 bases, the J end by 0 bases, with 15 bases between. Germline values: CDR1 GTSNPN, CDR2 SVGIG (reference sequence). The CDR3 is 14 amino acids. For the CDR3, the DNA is TGTGCCTTCGGTTGGTGGGGGGACCAAGAGACCCAGTACTTC. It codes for CAFGWWGDQETQYF.

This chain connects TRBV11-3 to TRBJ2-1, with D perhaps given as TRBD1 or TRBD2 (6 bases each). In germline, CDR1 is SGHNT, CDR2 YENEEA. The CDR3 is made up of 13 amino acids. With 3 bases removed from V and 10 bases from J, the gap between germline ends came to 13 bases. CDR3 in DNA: TGTGCCAGCAGCTTGCTGGGGGGCGCGGAGCAGTTCTTC. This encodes CASSLLGGAEQFF.

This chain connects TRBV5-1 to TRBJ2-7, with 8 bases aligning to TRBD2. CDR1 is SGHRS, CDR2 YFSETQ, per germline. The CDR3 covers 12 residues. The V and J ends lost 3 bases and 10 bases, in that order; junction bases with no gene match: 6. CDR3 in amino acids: CASSSSGTSQYF. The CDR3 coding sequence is TGCGCCAGCAGCTCCTCCGGGACTAGTCAGTACTTC.

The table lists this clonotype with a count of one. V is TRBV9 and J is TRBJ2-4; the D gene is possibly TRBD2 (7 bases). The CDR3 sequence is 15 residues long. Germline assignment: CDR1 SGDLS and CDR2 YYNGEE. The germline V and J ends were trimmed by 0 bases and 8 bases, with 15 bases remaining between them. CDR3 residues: CASSVEGTGRDIQYF. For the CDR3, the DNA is TGTGCCAGCAGCGTAGAGGGTACAGGGAGGGACATTCAGTACTTC.

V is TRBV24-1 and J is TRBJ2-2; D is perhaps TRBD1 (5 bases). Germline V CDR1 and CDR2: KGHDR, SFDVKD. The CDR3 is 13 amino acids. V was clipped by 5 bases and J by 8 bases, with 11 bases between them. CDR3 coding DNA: TGTGCCACCAGTGCCTGGACAAGGGGGGAGCTGTTTTTT. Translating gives CATSAWTRGELFF.

The CDR3 loop is CASSYGPRDEQFF. The CDR3 nucleotides read TGTGCCAGCAGTTACGGTCCGAGAGATGAGCAGTTCTTC. The chain couples TRBV6-5 to TRBJ2-1, with no clear D. Germline CDR1 is MNHEY and CDR2 is SVGAGI. V lost 2 bases to trimming and J lost 8 bases, with 10 bases between them. This CDR3 is built from 13 residues.

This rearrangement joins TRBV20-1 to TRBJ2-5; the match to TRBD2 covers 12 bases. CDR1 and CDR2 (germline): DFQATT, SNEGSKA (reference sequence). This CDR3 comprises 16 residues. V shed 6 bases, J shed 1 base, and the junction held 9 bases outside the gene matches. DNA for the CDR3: TGCAGTGCAACACCAGGACTAGCGGGGAGCCAAGAGACCCAGTACTTC. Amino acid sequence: CSATPGLAGSQETQYF.

Written as DNA, the CDR3 is TGTGCCAGCTCTATTAGGGAGCCAAAGATCCGGGACACCGGGGAGCTGTTTTTT. Protein: CASSIREPKIRDTGELFF. The rearrangement links TRBV18 to TRBJ2-2, with a tentative D call TRBD2 (5 bases). Germline CDR1 reads KGHSH; CDR2 reads LQKENI. This CDR3 spans 18 amino acids. V gave up 6 bases and J gave up 3 bases, with 23 bases separating them.